Below are 19 T cell receptor beta chains sequenced from a single sample in a study of low-dose radiotherapy and immunotherapy resistance in tumors. First-strand cDNA used TRAV- and TRBV-specific primers, covering alpha and beta chains. PCR amplification of the TCRs was performed with Phusion for 20 PCR cycles, and it relied on a constant-region primer together with a V-primer adapter. MiXCR, run by TCRdb on the reads, gives a single entry per CDR3 protein. The sample carries over 7,000 distinct CDR3 sequences, around 60% recorded once. These receptors came from a human donor with advanced metastatic prostate, ovarian, gallbladder or colorectal cancer (not recorded which). This table probably holds off-target reads from a library built for another chain.

This clonotype has a handful of counts. The chain has TRBV5-1 and TRBJ2-7, with 7 nucleotides matching TRBD1. Germline values: CDR1 SGHRS, CDR2 YFSETQ. This CDR3 spans 17 amino acids. The V segment lost 4 bases and the J segment 0 bases; nucleotides outside the gene matches: 13. In DNA, the CDR3 is TGCGCCAGCAGCCTGGCCGAAACCCGGGACAGCTCCTACGAGCAGTACTTC. Its translation: CASSLAETRDSSYEQYF.

This clonotype has a handful of counts. The genes are TRBV12-3 or TRBV12-4 and TRBJ2-7; 10 bases are shared with TRBD1. V lost 5 bases and J lost 5; bases outside the gene matches: 6. This CDR3 spans 14 amino acids. CDR3 region: CASSATGGKNEQYF. CDR3 coding DNA: TGTGCCAGCAGTGCGACAGGGGGCAAAAACGAGCAGTACTTC.

This clonotype was found a few times. The chain couples TRBV28 to TRBJ2-7; D is unresolved. CDR1 is MDHEN, CDR2 SYDVKM, per germline. The CDR3 is 12 residues long. The V end lost 7 bases, the J end lost 5 bases, and 12 bases lay between the germline ends. The CDR3 coding sequence is TGTGCCAGCACCTCTTTATCCGACGAGCAGTACTTC. It encodes CASTSLSDEQYF. The entire variable domain, with the rest obtained from reference TRBV28 and TRBJ2-7, is as follows: DVKVTQSSRYLVKRTGEKVFLECVQDMDHENMFWYRQDPGLGLRLIYFSYDVKMKEKGDIPEGYSVSREKKERFSLILESASTNQTSMYLCASTSLSDEQYFGPGTRLTVT.

The genes are TRBV6-1 and TRBJ2-7; no clear D gene. The CDR3 contains 14 residues. From germline, CDR1 is MNHNS and CDR2 SASEGT. V lost 4 bases to trimming and J lost 2 bases, with 12 bases between them. The CDR3 region is CASSAKPTAYEQYF. DNA of the CDR3: TGTGCCAGCAGTGCGAAACCGACTGCCTACGAGCAGTACTTC.

The CDR3 loop reads CASTPDRGRGYTF. The CDR3 nucleotides read TGTGCCAGTACCCCTGACAGGGGGCGAGGCTACACCTTC. The chain joins TRBV19 to TRBJ1-2, with TRBD1 identical over 10 bases. In germline, CDR1 is LNHDA, CDR2 SQIVND (reference sequence). V shed 7 bases and J 8 bases; nucleotides not matched to a gene: 7. This CDR3 has 13 residues.

This clonotype was counted a few times. The V gene is TRBV5-6, the J gene TRBJ1-4; 8 bases match TRBD1. The CDR3 covers 16 residues. Germline lookup yields CDR1 SGHDT and CDR2 YYEEEE. Germline trimming cut 4 bases from V and 8 bases from J; bases unmatched to any gene: 13. The CDR3 reads CASSGPETGEGEKLFF. CDR3 sequence (DNA): TGTGCCAGCAGCGGACCCGAGACAGGGGAGGGGGAAAAACTGTTTTTT.

Only one count was recorded for this clonotype. The chain links TRBV12-5 to TRBJ2-7, with 7 bases matching TRBD1. The CDR3 has 17 amino acids. Trimming removed 6 bases from V and 6 bases from J; junction bases left unmatched: 20. Germline CDR1 is LGHNT and CDR2 is FRNRAP. CDR3 DNA: TGTGCTAGTGGGATAAGATCGACAGGGTACCGCCCCAGCGAGCAGTACTTC. This sequence encodes CASGIRSTGYRPSEQYF. The full variable domain, its missing parts supplied by reference TRBV12-5 and TRBJ2-7, is DARVTQTPRHKVTEMGQEVTMRCQPILGHNTVFWYRQTMMQGLELLAYFRNRAPLDDSGMPKDRFSAEMPDATLATLKIQPSEPRDSAVYFCASGIRSTGYRPSEQYFGPGTRLTVT.

This clonotype was observed a few times. The chain combines TRBV6-1 with TRBJ2-1; 12 bases agree with TRBD2. The CDR3 is made up of 16 amino acids. Germline-derived CDR1 and CDR2 are MNHNS and SASEGT. The trim removed 4 bases at V and 8 bases at J, leaving 9 bases unmatched. The CDR3 region is CASSGMTSGRWYEQFF. Written as DNA, the CDR3 is TGTGCCAGCAGTGGAATGACTAGCGGGAGATGGTATGAGCAGTTCTTC.

The genes are TRBV21-1 and TRBJ2-7; the D call in the table, TRBD1, was not verified against the DNA. TRBV21-1 is a listed pseudogene. CDR3 size: 15 residues. The CDR3 DNA follows: TGTGCCAGCAGCAAAGCGGACAGGGTCCGCTACGAGCAGTACTTC. Protein sequence: CASSKADRVRYEQYF.

The V and J genes are TRBV6-1 and TRBJ2-5; D is possibly TRBD1 or TRBD2 (5 bases each). Between the trimmed V and J ends, which lost 8 bases and 5 bases, there was a span of 18 bases. The CDR3 loop spans 14 amino acids. Germline V lookup: CDR1 MNHNS, CDR2 SASEGT. The CDR3 region is CASFIKRGAETQYF. CDR3 sequence (DNA): TGTGCCAGCTTTATTAAAAGGGGAGCGGAGACCCAGTACTTC.

The J gene is TRBJ2-5, the V gene TRBV6-6, with TRBD1 matching over 10 bases. V dropped 6 bases and J dropped 4; count of bases not matched to a gene: 5. The CDR3 contains 14 residues. Looked up from germline, CDR1 is MNHNY and CDR2 is SVGAGI (reference sequence). Here the CDR3 reads CASSPRTGGETQYF. The CDR3 nucleotides read TGTGCCAGCAGCCCTAGGACAGGGGGAGAGACCCAGTACTTC.

This chain uses TRBV3-1 with TRBJ1-2; 7 nucleotides line up with TRBD1. With V trimmed by 2 bases and J by 7 bases, 4 bases remained unmatched. Germline V gene data show CDR1 as LGHDT and CDR2 as YNNKEL (reference sequence). CDR3 length equals 13 residues. The CDR3 bases are TGTGCCAGCAGCCAACAAACAGGGGTTGGCTACACCTTC. This codes for CASSQQTGVGYTF.

V and J are TRBV6-2 or TRBV6-3 and TRBJ1-5; D is unresolved. V lost 2 bases, J lost 4 bases, and 9 bases lay in between. The CDR3 has 14 residues. Germline CDR1 MNHEY, CDR2 SVGEGT. The CDR3 spells CASSYGGPNQPQHF. For the CDR3, the DNA is TGTGCCAGCAGTTACGGAGGGCCTAATCAGCCCCAGCATTTT.

The chain is built from TRBV5-1 and TRBJ2-7; D might be TRBD1 (6 bases). Germline V gives CDR1 SGHRS, CDR2 YFSETQ. CDR3 length equals 12 residues. V was pared by 4 bases and J by 7 bases, with 12 bases between. CDR3 amino acids: CASSPTGQEQYF. Written as DNA, the CDR3 is TGCGCCAGCAGCCCAACTGGACAGGAGCAGTACTTC. Full variable domain (remainder filled in from reference TRBV5-1 and TRBJ2-7): KAGVTQTPRYLIKTRGQQVTLSCSPISGHRSVSWYQQTPGQGLQFLFEYFSETQRNKGNFPGRFSGRQFSNSRSEMNVSTLELGDSALYLCASSPTGQEQYFGPGTRLTVT.

The chain carries TRBV6-2 or TRBV6-3 and TRBJ2-7; 10 bases align to TRBD1. The CDR3 has 15 residues. Looked up from germline, CDR1 is MNHEY and CDR2 is SVGEGT. V shed 6 bases, J shed 4 bases, and the junction held 9 bases outside the gene matches. The CDR3 nucleotides are TGTGCCAGCAGCCCCTCCCCGGGACAGGGGTACGAGCAGTACTTC. Amino acids: CASSPSPGQGYEQYF.

This rearrangement joins TRBV4-3 to TRBJ1-4; D remains ambiguous. This CDR3 comprises 15 residues. CDR1 is LGHNA, CDR2 YSLEER, per germline. Trimming stripped 4 bases from V and 7 bases from J, with 16 bases between. The CDR3 bases are TGCGCCAGCAGCCGCGAGTGGGGTAGTGGTGAAAAACTGTTTTTT. Its protein product is CASSREWGSGEKLFF.

CDR3 in amino acids: CATAEREITGELFF. CDR3 sequence (DNA): TGCGCCACCGCCGAGCGGGAGATCACCGGGGAGCTGTTTTTT. This chain uses TRBV4-1 with TRBJ2-2, with 8 bases fitting TRBD2. The CDR3 runs 14 residues. Germline V gene data show CDR1 as MGHRA and CDR2 as YSYEKL. The V gene end was trimmed by 10 bases and the J gene end by 4 bases; junction bases not matched to a gene: 8.

The chain joins TRBV12-3 or TRBV12-4 to TRBJ1-4, with D unresolved. Trimming stripped 8 bases from V and 0 bases from J, with 7 bases between. This CDR3 spans 13 amino acids. The CDR3, as DNA: TGTGCCAGCTGGCGTGCAACTAATGAAAAACTGTTTTTT. Encoded protein: CASWRATNEKLFF.

This clonotype appeared once. J is TRBJ2-3 and V is TRBV6-2 or TRBV6-3; 8 bases map to TRBD1. This CDR3 region has 14 residues. After removal of 7 bases from V and 4 bases from J, the junction contained 7 bases not matched to a gene. Germline lookup yields CDR1 MNHEY and CDR2 SVGEGT. CDR3: CASTTDRAADTQYF. The CDR3 bases are TGTGCCAGCACCACGGACAGGGCGGCAGATACGCAGTATTTT.